The 26 T cell receptor beta chains below were found in one sample sequenced in a study of blood T cell repertoires in COVID-19. Generated by immunoSEQ multiplex PCR, the TCRdb table keeps only in-frame clones and is missing some. The table records about 100,000 clones, less than 85% of them present only once. The sequencing sample was made of peripheral blood. The receptor set was obtained from a woman older than 75 with active or convalescent COVID-19.

The genes are TRBV2 and TRBJ2-1; 10 bases line up with TRBD2. V dropped 5 bases and J dropped 3; count of bases not matched to a gene: 4. Germline values: CDR1 SNHLY, CDR2 FYNNEI. This CDR3 has 15 residues. CDR3 loop: CASSRRLAGYNEQFF. CDR3 in DNA: TGTGCCAGCAGTCGACGACTAGCGGGCTACAATGAGCAGTTCTTC.

This chain links TRBV7-9 with TRBJ2-7; perhaps TRBD1 as D (5 bases). V was pared by 4 bases and J by 1 base, with 11 bases between. The CDR3 extends over 14 amino acids. Germline-derived CDR1 and CDR2 are SEHNR and FQNEAQ (reference sequence). CDR3 bases: TGTGCCAGCAGCTCCCACCAGGGTTCCTACGAGCAGTACTTC. Translating gives CASSSHQGSYEQYF.

This clone occurred a few times. The chain's CDR3 is CASSSTVNYGYTF. The DNA of the CDR3 is TGTGCCAGCAGTTCGACAGTTAACTATGGCTACACCTTC. The chain uses TRBV12-3 or TRBV12-4 and TRBJ1-2; TRBD1 is a possible D gene (5 bases). V dropped 4 bases and J dropped 1 base, with 7 bases sitting between them. The CDR3 is 13 amino acids.

The rearrangement links TRBV28 to TRBJ1-3; weak D call: TRBD1 (6 bases). The ends were cut back, 5 bases at V and 0 bases at J, with 14 bases in the middle. Germline V gene data show CDR1 as MDHEN and CDR2 as SYDVKM. The CDR3 totals 16 residues. CDR3 DNA sequence: TGTGCCAGCAGTCCCGGGACACCGACCTCTGGAAACACCATATATTTT. The encoded protein is CASSPGTPTSGNTIYF.

The rearrangement uses TRBV20-1 and TRBJ2-7, with a tentative D call TRBD2 (7 bases). Trimming removed 5 bases from V and 12 bases from J, with 14 bases in between. The V gene's germline CDR1 is DFQATT and CDR2 SNEGSKA (reference sequence). This CDR3 region has 10 residues. CDR3: CSAPGGRAYF. The CDR3, as DNA: TGCAGTGCTCCGGGGGGCAGGGCGTACTTC.

The V gene is TRBV18, the J gene TRBJ2-3, with TRBD2 as a possible D gene (6 bases). The V gene lost 3 bases and the J gene lost 0 bases, with 13 bases spanning the gap. This CDR3 has 16 amino acids. Germline assignment: CDR1 KGHSH and CDR2 LQKENI. The CDR3 loop reads CASSPLGGDSTDTQYF. The CDR3 region has the DNA TGTGCCAGCTCACCCCTCGGAGGGGACAGCACAGATACGCAGTATTTT.

This sequence joins TRBV6-5 and TRBJ1-1; 7 bases agree with TRBD1. Germline loops: CDR1 MNHEY, CDR2 SVGAGI. The CDR3 consists of 14 residues. Germline trimming cut 7 bases from V and 7 bases from J; bases unmatched to any gene: 12. CDR3 protein: CASTQRGLSVEAFF. The CDR3, as DNA: TGTGCCAGCACCCAGAGGGGGCTGAGTGTTGAAGCTTTCTTT.

Only a few counts were recorded for this clone. The J gene is TRBJ2-5, the V gene TRBV29-1; 11 bases fit TRBD2. Germline V CDR1 and CDR2: SQVTM, ANQGSEA. V shed 6 bases and J 5 bases; nucleotides not matched to a gene: 8. This CDR3 spans 14 amino acids. The CDR3 spells CSVAGLAAGETQYF. The CDR3, as DNA: TGCAGCGTGGCGGGACTAGCGGCGGGGGAGACCCAGTACTTC. Variable domain in full (rest from reference TRBV29-1 and TRBJ2-5): SAVISQKPSRDICQRGTSLTIQCQVDSQVTMMFWYRQQPGQSLTLIATANQGSEATYESGFVIDKFPISRPNLTFSTLTVSNMSPEDSSIYLCSVAGLAAGETQYFGPGTRLLVL.

The V gene is TRBV28, the J gene TRBJ2-3; D remains unclear. Germline CDR1 reads MDHEN; CDR2 reads SYDVKM. Trimming shortened V by 5 bases and J by 2 bases, and 8 bases separated the two germline ends. The CDR3 spans 13 residues. CDR3 bases: TGTGCCAGCAGTACGCTACTCACAGATACGCAGTATTTT. It yields the protein CASSTLLTDTQYF. The variable domain in full, completed from reference TRBV28 and TRBJ2-3, reads DVKVTQSSRYLVKRTGEKVFLECVQDMDHENMFWYRQDPGLGLRLIYFSYDVKMKEKGDIPEGYSVSREKKERFSLILESASTNQTSMYLCASSTLLTDTQYFGPGTRLTVL.

The gene calls are TRBV5-6 and TRBJ1-5; D is undetermined. The V end was cut by 4 bases, the J end by 2 bases, with 10 bases between. The CDR3 is made up of 14 amino acids. Germline assignment: CDR1 SGHDT and CDR2 YYEEEE. CDR3 coding DNA: TGTGCCAGCAGCCCCAGTGGGCGCAATCAGCCCCAGCATTTT. This encodes CASSPSGRNQPQHF.

The chain uses TRBV19 and TRBJ2-1; 11 bases line up with TRBD2. V lost 4 bases and J lost 7; bases outside the gene matches: 9. The CDR3 has 16 residues. Per the germline V gene, CDR1 is LNHDA and CDR2 is SQIVND (reference sequence). CDR3 sequence (DNA): TGTGCCAGTAGTAGTTTAGGTAGCGGGAGGGTTAATGAGCAGTTCTTC. This encodes CASSSLGSGRVNEQFF.

Written as DNA, the CDR3 is TGTGCCAGCAGTTTAAGGGGCTTCCGCAATCAGCCCCAGCATTTT. It yields the protein CASSLRGFRNQPQHF. This chain uses TRBV27 with TRBJ1-5, with a tentative D call TRBD1 (5 bases). Trimming pared 2 bases from V and 2 bases from J, leaving 10 bases between. Germline V lookup: CDR1 MNHEY, CDR2 SMNVEV (reference sequence). This CDR3 has 15 residues.

The rearrangement joins TRBV7-3 to TRBJ2-1, with 9 bases that match TRBD2. CDR1 is SGHTA, CDR2 FQGTGA, per germline. This CDR3 comprises 13 residues. V lost 1 base, J lost 10 bases, and 2 bases stayed unmatched. The CDR3 bases are TGTGCCAGCAGCTTAAGTCTAGCGGGAGAGCAGTTCTTC. It translates to CASSLSLAGEQFF.

V is TRBV4-1 and J is TRBJ2-7; 10 bases agree with TRBD2. The germline V gene encodes CDR1 MGHRA and CDR2 YSYEKL. With 5 bases clipped from V and 3 bases from J, the junction kept 7 bases outside the gene matches. The length of the CDR3 is 15 residues. The CDR3 nucleotides read TGCGCCAGCAGCACCACTAGCGGGGACCTCTACGAGCAGTACTTC. Encoded protein: CASSTTSGDLYEQYF.

The rearrangement links TRBV7-9 to TRBJ2-1; 11 bases are a match to TRBD2. V dropped 5 bases and J dropped 6; count of bases not matched to a gene: 9. Germline lookup yields CDR1 SEHNR and CDR2 FQNEAQ (reference sequence). The CDR3 contains 16 residues. The CDR3 DNA is TGTGCCAGCAGCCCCAGGCTAGCGGGAGGACCCAATGAGCAGTTCTTC. It specifies CASSPRLAGGPNEQFF.

The chain is built from TRBV12-3 or TRBV12-4 and TRBJ2-1, with TRBD2 matching over 10 bases. This CDR3 spans 12 amino acids. V was clipped by 1 base and J by 12 bases; unmatched bases: 0. The CDR3 loop reads CASSLVAGGQFF. The CDR3, as DNA: TGTGCCAGCAGTTTAGTAGCGGGAGGGCAGTTCTTC.

The chain has TRBV5-1 and TRBJ2-2; TRBD1 aligns across 8 bases. The length of the CDR3 is 15 residues. CDR1 and CDR2 from the germline V gene are SGHRS and YFSETQ. Trimming cost V 4 bases and J 4 bases; bases outside gene matches: 6. The CDR3 DNA sequence: TGCGCCAGCAGCCTGACAGGGGAGGCCACCGGGGAGCTGTTTTTT. Its translation is CASSLTGEATGELFF.

The J gene is TRBJ2-2, the V gene TRBV2; 7 bases line up with TRBD1. The CDR3 is made up of 14 amino acids. Losses at the gene ends were 4 bases for V and 6 bases for J; bases not matched to a gene: 5. Looked up from germline, CDR1 is SNHLY and CDR2 is FYNNEI. The CDR3 is CASSVSQGAGELFF. The DNA of the CDR3 is TGTGCCAGCAGTGTTAGCCAGGGGGCCGGGGAGCTGTTTTTT.

This chain links TRBV2 with TRBJ2-6, with 7 bases that match TRBD1. The germline CDR1 and CDR2 sequences are SNHLY and FYNNEI. The CDR3 has 18 amino acids. Trimming cost V 4 bases and J 0 bases; bases outside gene matches: 9. CDR3 DNA sequence: TGTGCCAGCAGTGTGAGAGGGGGCGAAAACTCTGGGGCCAACGTCCTGACTTTC. Its protein is CASSVRGGENSGANVLTF.

The chain combines TRBV5-4 with TRBJ1-1; 9 bases match TRBD1. The germline V gene has CDR1 SGHNT and CDR2 YYREEE (reference sequence). V lost 0 bases and J lost 4; bases outside the gene matches: 4. The CDR3 has 15 amino acids. The CDR3 sequence: CASSLVGDRATEAFF. CDR3 DNA: TGTGCCAGCAGCTTGGTAGGGGACAGGGCCACTGAAGCTTTCTTT. Looking up the rest from reference TRBV5-4 and TRBJ1-1 gives the full variable domain: ETGVTQSPTHLIKTRGQQVTLRCSSQSGHNTVSWYQQALGQGPQFIFQYYREEENGRGNFPPRFSGLQFPNYSSELNVNALELDDSALYLCASSLVGDRATEAFFGQGTRLTVV.

This rearrangement joins TRBV7-2 to TRBJ1-1; D is perhaps TRBD1 (6 bases). This CDR3 is built from 14 residues. V dropped 2 bases and J dropped 4 bases, with 11 bases sitting between them. Germline V gene sequence: CDR1 SGHTA, CDR2 FQGNSA. The CDR3 loop is CASSLLDRFTEAFF. The CDR3, as DNA: TGTGCCAGCAGCTTATTGGACAGATTCACTGAAGCTTTCTTT.

The chain links TRBV28 to TRBJ2-5; 7 bases are a match to TRBD2. Germline lookup yields CDR1 MDHEN and CDR2 SYDVKM. V gave up 5 bases and J gave up 2 bases; unmatched junction bases: 20. CDR3 length equals 19 residues. The CDR3 nucleotides are TGTGCCAGCAGTCCTATAGGAGTCGGGGGGATGTTGTTTCAAGAGACCCAGTACTTC. Its translation is CASSPIGVGGMLFQETQYF.

This clone has just one count. The CDR3 sequence is CASSQTGEANEQYF. CDR3 in DNA: TGTGCCAGCAGTCAGACAGGGGAGGCGAACGAGCAGTACTTC. The chain joins TRBV2 to TRBJ2-7, with 8 bases matching TRBD1. After removal of 5 bases from V and 5 bases from J, the junction contained 8 bases not matched to a gene. Germline values: CDR1 SNHLY, CDR2 FYNNEI. This CDR3 has 14 amino acids.

J is TRBJ2-1 and V is TRBV10-2; 8 nucleotides match TRBD2. Trimming at V came to 6 bases and at J to 8 bases, leaving 15 bases not matched to a gene. From germline, CDR1 is WSHSY and CDR2 SAAADI. The CDR3 is made up of 16 amino acids. CDR3 loop: CASRLPGGTINHEQFF. DNA for the CDR3: TGCGCCAGCAGATTACCGGGAGGGACTATCAACCATGAGCAGTTCTTC.

The rearrangement joins TRBV6-5 to TRBJ1-1, with D possibly being TRBD1 (5 bases). The CDR3 spans 14 residues. From germline, CDR1 is MNHEY and CDR2 SVGAGI. V was shortened by 1 base and J by 6 bases, with 12 bases between the two germline ends. CDR3: CASSYFGGRAEAFF. In DNA form, the CDR3 reads TGTGCCAGCAGTTACTTCGGGGGACGGGCTGAAGCTTTCTTT.

The rearrangement links TRBV4-2 to TRBJ2-2, with TRBD1 identical over 10 bases. Trimming took 4 bases from V and 5 from J; bases not matched to a gene: 10. This CDR3 has 17 amino acids. The germline V gene encodes CDR1 LGHNA and CDR2 YNFKEQ. The CDR3 nucleotides are TGTGCCAGCAGCCGTAAGTGGGACAGGGGCCCAACCGGGGAGCTGTTTTTT. Protein sequence: CASSRKWDRGPTGELFF.